The clone carrying this TCR beta chain was counted between two and nine times. The sample comes from a study of molecular identifiers for immune sequencing clone quantification. Sorting was used to obtain naive CD8 T cells (CD8+CD4-CCR7+CD45RA+). This CDR3 comprises 13 residues. Germline V lookup: CDR1 DFQATT, CDR2 SNEGSKA (reference sequence). Trimming pared 7 bases from V and 1 base from J, leaving 13 bases between. TCRdb called the PCR reads again in MiXCR, with one record for every CDR3 protein. The sample contains 600,000 to 650,000 distinct CDR3 sequences, just under 20% of which appear only once.

This clonotype was obtained from a human donor in good health. Some libraries in this study had Jurkat cell RNA spiked in. The chain combines TRBV20-1 with TRBJ1-1; D is ambiguous. The sample comprised naive CD8+ T cells from blood, with Jurkat cell RNA spiked in. Subset described: FACS-sorted CD8+CD4-CCR7+CD45RA+ naive T cells. CDR3 DNA: TGCAGTGACGAGATAGGAGAGAACACTGAAGCTTTCTTT. Amino acids: CSDEIGENTEAFF.